This T cell receptor (beta chain) was recovered during a study of T-cell reconstitution after alpha-beta-depleted transplantation in children. Overall study findings and caveats: Hyperexpanded clones declined; after one year, newly produced T cells mostly supplied diversity. Two months or so post-transplant, alpha-beta T cells reportedly derived from several hundred expanded graft clones. The study traced high day-60 TCRbeta diversity in some patients to surviving recipient T cells and thymic progenitors.

As to this clonotype: Its cognate antigen is unknown.

A TCRbeta library incorporating unique molecular identifiers was prepared. TCRdb analysed the PCR reads with MiXCR anew, one entry per CDR3 protein. The sample holds 450,000 to 550,000 distinct CDR3 sequences, about an eighth seen once. The sample consisted of PBMCs, mostly from graft donor cells, taken 180 days after TCRalphabeta/CD19-depleted stem cell transplant. The receptor's source is a female patient aged 2 to 10 who had a stem cell transplant for aplastic anemia, so the T cells may come from the graft donor.

The DNA for the CDR3 is TGTGCCATTCAGGGTAGCGGGTCCACAGATACGCAGTATTTT. It codes for CAIQGSGSTDTQYF. The chain uses TRBV6-1 and TRBJ2-3; 7 nucleotides align to TRBD2. The CDR3 has 14 amino acids. Trimming cost V 10 bases and J 2 bases; bases outside gene matches: 9. The germline V gene has CDR1 MNHNS and CDR2 SASEGT.